Presented here are 7 T cell receptor beta chains from one specimen sequenced in a study of blood T cell repertoires in COVID-19. TCRdb's copy holds only in-frame clones and misses some; the assay was immunoSEQ multiplex PCR. The sample consists of under 400,000 clones, approximately 87% of them appearing once. Specimen: peripheral blood. The receptors derive from a woman between 25 and 40 years old with COVID-19, enrolled during active disease.

This chain uses TRBV5-1 with TRBJ2-2, with 14 bases matching TRBD2. The CDR3 extends over 17 amino acids. The trim removed 2 bases at V and 1 base at J, leaving 1 base unmatched. CDR1 is SGHRS and CDR2 is YFSETQ in the germline V gene. The CDR3 region has the DNA TGCGCCAGCAGCTTAGGGACTAGCGGGAGGAACACCGGGGAGCTGTTTTTT. Protein: CASSLGTSGRNTGELFF. Looking up the rest from reference TRBV5-1 and TRBJ2-2 gives the full variable domain: KAGVTQTPRYLIKTRGQQVTLSCSPISGHRSVSWYQQTPGQGLQFLFEYFSETQRNKGNFPGRFSGRQFSNSRSEMNVSTLELGDSALYLCASSLGTSGRNTGELFFGEGSRLTVL.

A few counts support this clone. The chain couples TRBV7-9 to TRBJ1-5, with D unresolved. Germline lookup yields CDR1 SEHNR and CDR2 FQNEAQ (reference sequence). V shed 4 bases and J shed 3 bases, with 10 bases lying between them. This CDR3 is built from 14 residues. Here the CDR3 reads CASSYSGNNQPQHF. The CDR3 DNA follows: TGTGCCAGCAGCTACAGTGGAAACAATCAGCCCCAGCATTTT.

This clone is a singleton in its sample. The chain is built from TRBV19 and TRBJ2-5; 8 nucleotides align to TRBD2. The CDR3 has 13 residues. The V gene end was trimmed by 8 bases and the J gene end by 7 bases; junction bases not matched to a gene: 9. Germline-derived CDR1 and CDR2 are LNHDA and SQIVND (reference sequence). The CDR3 DNA sequence: TGTGCCAGTCGGGAGGGCCAGCTTGGGACCCAGTACTTC. This codes for CASREGQLGTQYF.

This sequence joins TRBV10-3 and TRBJ2-3; TRBD2 matches at 8 bases. Germline V gene sequence: CDR1 ENHRY, CDR2 SYGVKD. This CDR3 spans 16 amino acids. J was trimmed by 0 bases and V by 2 bases; bases with no gene match: 4. This CDR3 is CAISEPASGSTDTQYF. The DNA for the CDR3 is TGTGCCATCAGTGAGCCGGCTAGCGGGAGCACAGATACGCAGTATTTT.

V gene TRBV9 combines with J gene TRBJ1-4; 9 bases match TRBD1. Unmatched junction bases numbered 2, after V lost 1 base and J lost 4 bases. Germline V gives CDR1 SGDLS, CDR2 YYNGEE. The CDR3 length is 15 residues. The CDR3 sequence is CASSVSGQGNEKLFF. Written as DNA, the CDR3 is TGTGCCAGCAGCGTATCGGGACAGGGTAATGAAAAACTGTTTTTT.

There are a few counts of this clone. The chain joins TRBV30 to TRBJ1-2, with D hard to call. V was trimmed by 4 bases and J by 5 bases, leaving 17 bases between them. The CDR3 runs to 14 residues. Germline-derived CDR1 and CDR2 are GTSNPN and SVGIG (reference sequence). CDR3 nucleotide sequence: TGTGCCTGGAAGGCGGGTTGGAGACCTTATGGCTACACCTTC. Its protein product is CAWKAGWRPYGYTF.

This clone has a single count. Other DNA sequences in this sample translate to the same CDR3. This sequence joins TRBV6-5 and TRBJ1-4; 8 bases fit TRBD1. V dropped 4 bases and J dropped 7; count of bases not matched to a gene: 8. The germline CDR1 and CDR2 sequences are MNHEY and SVGAGI. The CDR3 spans 15 residues. CDR3 protein: CASSSSGGRGEKLFF. Written as DNA, the CDR3 is TGTGCCAGCAGTTCTTCAGGGGGCAGAGGTGAAAAACTGTTTTTT.